The 25 T cell receptor beta chains in this list originate from one sample, sequenced in a study of regulatory T cells in long-lasting Graves disease (dated by TCRdb to the early 2020s). What the time point label conveys for this sample: newly diagnosed GD, antithyroid drugs for less than 3 months. For both TCR sequencing and RNA sequencing, RNA was extracted from PBMCs using TRIzol. The library was prepared using multiplex PCR. The sample was run on an Illumina HiSeq 4000. CDR3 regions were amplified by Arm-PCR with iRepertoire HTBI primers to construct TCR beta libraries. TCRdb took the public reads, trimmed them with fastp at Q25, ran MiXCR for clone calling and kept in-frame beta chains. Identical CDR3 proteins give one entry, which carries the most common genes and DNA. For this sample the table gives about 500,000 distinct CDR3 sequences, of which more than 10% were detected only once. Approximately 9.6% of the sample is held by the ten biggest clonotypes.

The same data also contributed to another study, on T cells in Graves' hyperthyroidism and ophthalmopathy.

The sequenced sample was peripheral blood mononuclear cells (PBMCs), obtained at new diagnosis, from a patient treated with antithyroid drugs. The receptor source for this set is a woman aged 25 to 39 with Graves disease. Donor details come from another sample of the same person, matched by shared clones.

This clonotype was detected ten times or more. The rearrangement uses TRBV27 and TRBJ2-7; the match to TRBD2 covers 8 bases. Germline lookup yields CDR1 MNHEY and CDR2 SMNVEV (reference sequence). This CDR3 spans 15 amino acids. The ends lost 5 bases at V and 6 bases at J; junction bases unmatched: 12. The CDR3 is CASSPLGLGFSEQYF. The CDR3 DNA is TGTGCCAGCAGTCCGCTGGGACTAGGGTTCAGCGAGCAGTACTTC.

This clonotype was recorded many times. The V and J genes are TRBV27 and TRBJ2-1; D ambiguous. Germline assignment: CDR1 MNHEY and CDR2 SMNVEV (reference sequence). This CDR3 has 13 residues. V gave up 4 bases and J gave up 4 bases, with 8 bases separating them. CDR3 nucleotides: TGTGCCAGCAGTTGGACCTTTTACAATGAGCAGTTCTTC. Encoded protein: CASSWTFYNEQFF.

Only a few counts were recorded for this clonotype. This chain links TRBV20-1 with TRBJ2-7; possibly TRBD1 or TRBD2 for D (5 bases each). The length of the CDR3 is 12 residues. Germline loops: CDR1 DFQATT, CDR2 SNEGSKA (reference sequence). Trimming removed 6 bases from V and 2 bases from J, with 11 bases in between. The CDR3 coding sequence is TGCAGTGCCGGGGCATTAGCCTACGAGCAGTACTTC. It specifies CSAGALAYEQYF.

This chain connects TRBV13 to TRBJ2-1; a possible D gene is TRBD2 (6 bases). The CDR3 is 15 amino acids. V was cut by 6 bases and J by 7 bases, with 19 bases left in between. Germline CDR1 reads PRHDT; CDR2 reads FYEKMQ (reference sequence). CDR3 region: CASREGIIYGNEQFF. CDR3 nucleotides: TGTGCCAGCAGGGAGGGAATTATTTATGGGAATGAGCAGTTCTTC.

The J gene is TRBJ1-5, the V gene TRBV3-1; no clear D gene. CDR3 length: 13 residues. Germline CDR1 is LGHDT and CDR2 is YNNKEL (reference sequence). V was trimmed by 1 base and J by 6 bases, leaving 7 bases between them. The CDR3 protein is CASSQAMIQPQHF. CDR3 DNA: TGTGCCAGCAGCCAAGCGATGATTCAGCCCCAGCATTTT.

This clonotype occurred many times. The V and J genes are TRBV18 and TRBJ1-6, with a possible D match to TRBD1 (5 bases). Germline V lookup: CDR1 KGHSH, CDR2 LQKENI. The CDR3 extends over 16 amino acids. Trimming removed 3 bases at V and 5 bases at J, with 14 bases between. CDR3 DNA: TGTGCCAGCTCACCCCAGGGAGGAGTAAATAATTCACCCCTCCACTTT. As protein: CASSPQGGVNNSPLHF.

J is TRBJ2-2 and V is TRBV6-1, with D tentatively TRBD1 or TRBD2 (5 bases each). Germline V gene sequence: CDR1 MNHNS, CDR2 SASEGT. The CDR3 sequence is 15 residues long. V was pared by 6 bases and J by 4 bases, with 15 bases between. The CDR3 is CASSSEGIGTGELFF. CDR3 bases: TGTGCCAGCAGCAGCGAGGGGATCGGCACCGGGGAGCTGTTTTTT.

This clonotype was detected ten times or more. The genes are TRBV20-1 and TRBJ1-2, with a weak D call TRBD1 (5 bases). V was pared by 2 bases and J by 8 bases, with 12 bases between. Germline loops: CDR1 DFQATT, CDR2 SNEGSKA (reference sequence). There are 12 residues in the CDR3. For the CDR3, the DNA is TGCAGTGCTAGACTCGAGGGGCGAGGCTACACCTTC. It yields the protein CSARLEGRGYTF.

Only a few counts were recorded for this clonotype. This may be a read error, as it is one base from a much larger clone. The chain uses TRBV6-1 and TRBJ2-7; D could derive from TRBD1 or TRBD2 (5 bases each). The CDR3 extends over 16 amino acids. Trimming took off 4 bases at V and 2 bases at J, with 18 bases between the two ends. CDR1 is MNHNS and CDR2 is SASEGT in the germline V gene. CDR3 protein: CASSGISQGEAYEQYF. In nucleotides, the CDR3 is TGTGCCAGCAGTGGAATCTCCCAGGGAGAGGCCTACGAGCAGTACTTC.

This chain connects TRBV5-1 to TRBJ1-4; D gene uncertain. Deletions cut 4 bases from V and 4 bases from J, with 11 bases between. Germline values: CDR1 SGHRS, CDR2 YFSETQ. This CDR3 region has 14 residues. The CDR3 here is CASSRDSFNEKLFF. CDR3 nucleotide sequence: TGCGCCAGCAGCAGGGATTCTTTTAATGAAAAACTGTTTTTT.

This clonotype was seen repeatedly, ten times or more. J is TRBJ2-7 and V is TRBV5-1, with D tentatively TRBD1 or TRBD2 (5 bases each). Germline lookup yields CDR1 SGHRS and CDR2 YFSETQ. The CDR3 is 14 amino acids. V gave up 3 bases and J gave up 3 bases, with 13 bases separating them. The CDR3 sequence is CASSSGTNHYEQYF. The CDR3 bases are TGCGCCAGCAGCTCCGGGACCAATCACTACGAGCAGTACTTC.

The V and J genes are TRBV10-3 and TRBJ1-5; D unresolved. Trimming cost V 10 bases and J 4 bases, with 14 bases left between them. Germline loops: CDR1 ENHRY, CDR2 SYGVKD. The CDR3 covers 13 residues. CDR3 region: CATRPFENQPQHF. The CDR3 bases are TGTGCCACCCGGCCGTTTGAGAATCAGCCCCAGCATTTT.

This clonotype occurred many times. The CDR3 region is CASSLTGFEGFWNQPQHF. CDR3 DNA sequence: TGTGCCAGCAGTTTAACAGGGTTCGAGGGGTTTTGGAATCAGCCCCAGCATTTT. The V and J genes are TRBV12-3 or TRBV12-4 and TRBJ1-5, with D possibly matching TRBD1 (6 bases). Trimming pared 2 bases from V and 4 bases from J, leaving 21 bases between. The CDR3 totals 18 residues.

In its sample, this clonotype was seen many times. The V and J genes are TRBV5-1 and TRBJ2-1; TRBD2 agrees at 11 bases. V gave up 2 bases and J gave up 0 bases; unmatched junction bases: 7. The CDR3 is made up of 18 amino acids. The germline gives CDR1 SGHRS, CDR2 YFSETQ. CDR3 sequence (DNA): TGCGCCAGCAGCTTTGGGCTAGCGGGAGGCAGCTCCTACAATGAGCAGTTCTTC. Its translation: CASSFGLAGGSSYNEQFF.

This clonotype showed up many times. The CDR3 DNA reads TGTGCCACCAGCAGAGATCAGGGGAACAATTCACCCCTCCACTTT. It encodes CATSRDQGNNSPLHF. This chain connects TRBV15 to TRBJ1-6, with D possibly TRBD1 on 6 matching bases. The germline gives CDR1 LNHNV, CDR2 YYDKDF (reference sequence). V was shortened by 0 bases and J by 7 bases, with 10 bases between the two germline ends. This CDR3 comprises 15 residues.

This clonotype was counted at least ten times. The chain couples TRBV9 to TRBJ2-1; TRBD2 agrees at 15 bases. Germline V lookup: CDR1 SGDLS, CDR2 YYNGEE. The trim removed 2 bases at V and 7 bases at J, leaving 7 bases unmatched. The CDR3 has 17 amino acids. As DNA, the CDR3 is TGTGCCAGCAGCGTCGGGACTAGCGGGAGGCAGTTGAATGAGCAGTTCTTC. Encoded protein: CASSVGTSGRQLNEQFF.

This clonotype was found many times. The rearrangement uses TRBV3-1 and TRBJ2-1; D unclear. V lost 6 bases and J lost 0, with 12 bases in between. The CDR3 covers 15 residues. The germline V gene has CDR1 LGHDT and CDR2 YNNKEL (reference sequence). CDR3 nucleotide sequence: TGTGCCAGCAGTGGCGGAAGGAGCTCCTACAATGAGCAGTTCTTC. This sequence encodes CASSGGRSSYNEQFF.

This clonotype has at least ten counts. The rearrangement uses TRBV9 and TRBJ2-5; 12 bases map to TRBD2. The ends lost 2 bases at V and 5 bases at J; junction bases unmatched: 13. CDR1 SGDLS and CDR2 YYNGEE come from the germline V gene. The CDR3 totals 18 residues. CDR3 sequence (DNA): TGTGCCAGCAGCGTCACAGGGGACCAGGGACTAGCGGGTGAGACCCAGTACTTC. Encoded protein: CASSVTGDQGLAGETQYF.

This clonotype was counted many times. The V call is TRBV11-2, the J call TRBJ2-2; D unresolved. There are 15 residues in the CDR3. The V and J ends lost 3 bases and 4 bases respectively, with 12 bases between them. From germline, CDR1 is SGHAT and CDR2 FQNNGV. DNA for the CDR3: TGTGCCAGCAGCTTCGTCGGCTTTTCCACCGGGGAGCTGTTTTTT. Protein sequence: CASSFVGFSTGELFF. The full variable domain, completed using reference TRBV11-2 and TRBJ2-2, is EAGVAQSPRYKIIEKRQSVAFWCNPISGHATLYWYQQILGQGPKLLIQFQNNGVVDDSQLPKDRFSAERLKGVDSTLKIQPAKLEDSAVYLCASSFVGFSTGELFFGEGSRLTVL.

The chain employs TRBV4-1 and TRBJ2-7, with a possible D match to TRBD1 (7 bases). V lost 3 bases to trimming and J lost 0 bases, with 12 bases between them. This CDR3 is built from 15 residues. The V gene's germline CDR1 is MGHRA and CDR2 YSYEKL. CDR3 residues: CASSQRDSPSYEQYF. In nucleotides, the CDR3 is TGCGCCAGCAGCCAGCGGGACAGCCCCTCCTACGAGCAGTACTTC.

The chain has TRBV20-1 and TRBJ2-7, with a weak D call TRBD2 (6 bases). Trimming cost V 6 bases and J 3 bases, with 18 bases left between them. The CDR3 is 14 residues long. Germline CDR1 is DFQATT and CDR2 is SNEGSKA (reference sequence). CDR3 in amino acids: CSAHLGRDGYEQYF. The CDR3 DNA reads as TGCAGTGCCCATTTAGGGCGGGACGGCTACGAGCAGTACTTC.

The sample holds many counts of this clonotype. V usage is TRBV3-1 and J usage is TRBJ2-5; 12 bases are a match to TRBD2. V lost 4 bases and J lost 5; bases outside the gene matches: 8. Germline V gene lookup returns CDR1 LGHDT and CDR2 YNNKEL (reference sequence). This CDR3 is built from 16 residues. CDR3 sequence reads: CASSLKTSGSSETQYF. DNA for the CDR3: TGTGCCAGCAGCCTGAAGACTAGCGGGAGTTCGGAGACCCAGTACTTC.

Remarks on this clonotype: A much larger clone differs from this one at a single base, so this may be a read error. This sequence joins TRBV6-5 and TRBJ1-5; D unresolved. The CDR3 length is 18 residues. Trimming took off 0 bases at V and 0 bases at J, with 15 bases between the two ends. Per the germline V gene, CDR1 is MNHEY and CDR2 is SVGAGI. The CDR3 nucleotides are TGTGCCAGCAGTTACTCCTCATTTATAGGAGGTAGCAATCAGCCCCAGCATTTT. It is translated as CASSYSSFIGGSNQPQHF.

This clonotype was observed many times. V gene TRBV7-9 combines with J gene TRBJ2-1, with TRBD1 matching over 8 bases. The CDR3 sequence is 14 residues long. Germline trimming cut 4 bases from V and 9 bases from J; bases unmatched to any gene: 8. Germline V gives CDR1 SEHNR, CDR2 FQNEAQ (reference sequence). In DNA, the CDR3 is TGTGCCAGCAGCTACACAGGGGGAAGGGGTGAGCAGTTCTTC. It yields the protein CASSYTGGRGEQFF.

This clonotype was seen many times. The CDR3 DNA follows: TGTGCCAGCAGTGAGGGGGGGTTAGGCTACACCTTC. Translated: CASSEGGLGYTF. The chain employs TRBV2 and TRBJ1-2; a weak D match, TRBD1 (5 bases). This CDR3 region has 12 residues. CDR1 SNHLY and CDR2 FYNNEI come from the germline V gene. V was pared by 3 bases and J by 8 bases, with 10 bases between.